The 32 T cell receptor beta chains presented below share a single source sample, sequenced in a study of MAIT cells during Salmonella Paratyphi A infection. The antigens these receptors bind are not known. The time point denotes: after infection, following antibiotic treatment. Flow cytometry identified and sorted MAIT cells as Valpha7.2+ CD161+ T cells. Regarding the study as a whole: Oligoclonal MAIT cells preferred TRBV20 and TRBV6, with usage seemingly unaffected by infection.

TCRdb reprocessed the 5' RACE reads with MiXCR, giving one entry per CDR3 protein. The data show just under 1,500 distinct CDR3 sequences, 60% to 70% seen once. This material consisted of MAIT cells from blood, taken at the last sampling point of the challenge study. These receptors came from a person between 18 and 70 years old who was deliberately infected with Salmonella Paratyphi A in a paratyphoid fever challenge study.

As to this clonotype: This CDR3 fails to terminate in the conserved phenylalanine or tryptophan, so it likely reflects a read error. The rearrangement uses TRBV4-2 and TRBJ1-5; weak D call: TRBD1 (5 bases). This CDR3 region has 15 residues. In germline, CDR1 is LGHNA, CDR2 YNFKEQ. V was trimmed by 0 bases and J by 5 bases, leaving 11 bases between them. CDR3 DNA: TGTGCCAGCAGCCAAGATGGAGAGGGGCATCAGCCCCAGCATTTG. Amino acids: CASSQDGEGHQPQHL.

As to this clonotype: The missing conserved phenylalanine or tryptophan at the end of this CDR3 makes a read error likely. The limits of the CDR3 on the DNA are not certain, so only TCRdb's listed CDR3 is given. CDR3 sequence: CSARDGGGKEKKEG. The chain carries TRBV20-1 and TRBJ2-5; the DNA was not compared with TRBD1, the D call given in the table. Germline-derived CDR1 and CDR2 are DFQATT and SNEGSKA (reference sequence). The CDR3 is 14 residues long, ends included.

This clonotype showed up just a few times. This rearrangement joins TRBV20-1 to TRBJ2-7, with TRBD2 matching over 14 bases. Germline V gene lookup returns CDR1 DFQATT and CDR2 SNEGSKA (reference sequence). The CDR3 runs to 16 residues. V shed 5 bases, J shed 4 bases, and the junction held 10 bases outside the gene matches. This CDR3 is CSADGGTSGSRYEQYF. CDR3 in DNA: TGCAGTGCTGACGGTGGGACTAGCGGGAGCAGGTACGAGCAGTACTTC.

By share, this clonotype counts as large. The chain uses TRBV15 and TRBJ1-2; no clear D. Germline V gene sequence: CDR1 LNHNV, CDR2 YYDKDF (reference sequence). The V gene lost 0 bases and the J gene lost 4 bases, with 12 bases spanning the gap. CDR3 length: 15 residues. CDR3 sequence (DNA): TGTGCCACCAGCAGAGATCTGGAAGGCCTCTATGGCTACACCTTC. This sequence encodes CATSRDLEGLYGYTF.

This chain links TRBV6-1 with TRBJ2-3, with D possibly being TRBD2 (6 bases). CDR3 size: 16 residues. Germline lookup yields CDR1 MNHNS and CDR2 SASEGT. V gave up 5 bases and J gave up 3 bases, with 18 bases separating them. CDR3 region: CASSNLRDSLTDTQYF. The CDR3 DNA reads as TGTGCCAGCAGTAATCTCCGGGACTCCTTAACAGATACGCAGTATTTT.

This chain joins TRBV6-1 and TRBJ2-7, with D perhaps TRBD2 (7 bases). The length of the CDR3 is 16 residues. CDR1 and CDR2 (germline): MNHNS, SASEGT. V was cut by 4 bases and J by 7 bases, with 23 bases left in between. The CDR3 DNA reads TGTGCCAGCAGTGCTAGAGAAGGCGGGGGCTCGGAGGAGCAGTACTTC. This gives the protein CASSAREGGGSEEQYF.

V is TRBV20-1 and J is TRBJ2-1; D perhaps matches TRBD1 (5 bases). The V and J ends lost 5 bases and 7 bases respectively, with 18 bases between them. CDR3 length: 14 amino acids. Germline V gene lookup returns CDR1 DFQATT and CDR2 SNEGSKA (reference sequence). The CDR3 coding sequence is TGCAGTGCTGCGCGGTATCCGGCAGGGAATGAGCAGTTCTTC. Its protein product is CSAARYPAGNEQFF.

The chain joins TRBV6-4 to TRBJ2-1; 8 bases align to TRBD2. Per germline, CDR1 MRHNA and CDR2 SNTAGT. The CDR3 is 15 residues long. The junction had 7 bases not matched to a gene; V was cut back by 3 bases and J by 6 bases. The CDR3 nucleotides read TGTGCCAGCAGTGATACAGCGGGAGAGGGCAATGAGCAGTTCTTC. It encodes CASSDTAGEGNEQFF.

This chain links TRBV4-3 with TRBJ2-1; D remains ambiguous. Germline CDR1 reads LGHNA; CDR2 reads YSLEER. Trimming left V 0 bases short and J 7 bases short, with 16 bases between. The CDR3 loop spans 16 amino acids. The CDR3 here is CASSQDGEENENEQFF. CDR3 DNA: TGCGCCAGCAGCCAAGATGGAGAGGAGAACGAAAATGAGCAGTTCTTC.

The V and J genes are TRBV30 and TRBJ2-1; D is perhaps TRBD1 (5 bases). Trimming cost V 5 bases and J 0 bases, with 17 bases left between them. The CDR3 loop spans 16 amino acids. Germline loops: CDR1 GTSNPN, CDR2 SVGIG (reference sequence). The CDR3 is CAWGIRGLSSYNEQFF. The CDR3 region has the DNA TGTGCCTGGGGGATTAGGGGCTTGAGCTCCTACAATGAGCAGTTCTTC.

This clonotype was seen more than once but under ten times. Lacking the conserved final phenylalanine or tryptophan, this CDR3 likely reflects a read error. Because the CDR3's place on the DNA is in doubt, the DNA is left out and the CDR3 is given as listed by TCRdb. The chain employs TRBV20-1 and TRBJ2-5; the table's TRBD1 call for D was not verified on the DNA. Germline V lookup: CDR1 DFQATT, CDR2 SNEGSKA (reference sequence). Ends included, the CDR3 has 14 residues. The CDR3 loop reads CSARDGGGQEKKEG.

The chain has TRBV20-1 and TRBJ2-7, with no clear D. The length of the CDR3 is 13 residues. Per germline, CDR1 DFQATT and CDR2 SNEGSKA (reference sequence). V dropped 0 bases and J dropped 3 bases, with 9 bases sitting between them. Here the CDR3 reads CSARDQAGYEQYF. In DNA, the CDR3 is TGCAGTGCTAGAGATCAGGCTGGCTACGAGCAGTACTTC.

The chain couples TRBV27 to TRBJ2-7; the match to TRBD1 covers 7 bases. Germline V gives CDR1 MNHEY, CDR2 SMNVEV (reference sequence). CDR3 size: 17 residues. J was trimmed by 0 bases and V by 1 base; bases with no gene match: 9. CDR3: CASSLWGHGTDSYEQYF. CDR3 in DNA: TGTGCCAGCAGTTTATGGGGGCACGGGACAGACTCCTACGAGCAGTACTTC.

There are a few counts of this clonotype. The gene calls are TRBV7-6 and TRBJ2-1; the match to TRBD2 covers 10 bases. The germline gives CDR1 SGHVS, CDR2 FNYEAQ. The CDR3 extends over 18 amino acids. V lost 0 bases to trimming and J lost 7 bases; unmatched junction nucleotides: 12. CDR3 sequence: CASSLALAGASGWNEQFF. CDR3 DNA: TGTGCCAGCAGCTTAGCCCTAGCGGGAGCCTCTGGATGGAATGAGCAGTTCTTC. The entire variable domain, with the rest obtained from reference TRBV7-6 and TRBJ2-1, is as follows: GAGVSQSPRYKVTKRGQDVALRCDPISGHVSLYWYRQALGQGPEFLTYFNYEAQQDKSGLPNDRFSAERPEGSISTLTIQRTEQRDSAMYRCASSLALAGASGWNEQFFGPGTRLTVL.

The chain uses TRBV20-1 and TRBJ2-5, with 7 bases fitting TRBD1. The ends lost 4 bases at V and 5 bases at J; junction bases unmatched: 10. This CDR3 spans 14 amino acids. The germline gives CDR1 DFQATT, CDR2 SNEGSKA (reference sequence). Written as DNA, the CDR3 is TGCAGTGCTACACGGACAGGACGGTGGGAGACCCAGTACTTC. It codes for CSATRTGRWETQYF.

The rearrangement joins TRBV7-8 to TRBJ2-1; TRBD2 aligns across 8 bases. CDR1 SGHVS and CDR2 FQNEAQ come from the germline V gene. The CDR3 sequence is 16 residues long. Trimming took 4 bases from V and 5 from J; bases not matched to a gene: 10. CDR3 coding DNA: TGTGCCAGCAGCTCACAGGGTAGCGGGGATGACAATGAGCAGTTCTTC. Residues: CASSSQGSGDDNEQFF.

Concerning this clonotype: The final CDR3 position lacks the conserved phenylalanine or tryptophan, pointing to a likely read error. The limits of the CDR3 on the DNA are not certain, so only TCRdb's listed CDR3 is given. The chain carries TRBV20-1 and TRBJ2-7; TRBD2 reflects the table's D call only, with no check against the DNA. Germline V gives CDR1 DFQATT, CDR2 SNEGSKA (reference sequence). Ends included, the CDR3 has 16 residues. Here the CDR3 reads CSARDHRSGDVGEKEG.

Of note for this clonotype: The missing conserved phenylalanine or tryptophan at the end of this CDR3 makes a read error likely. This chain links TRBV10-2 with TRBJ2-6; TRBD2 matches at 8 bases. The V and J ends lost 5 bases and 1 base, in that order; junction bases with no gene match: 7. The germline V gene has CDR1 WSHSY and CDR2 SAAADI. This CDR3 spans 17 amino acids. The CDR3 here is CASSSGTSISGANVLTG. The DNA of the CDR3 is TGCGCCAGCAGTTCCGGGACTAGTATTTCTGGGGCCAACGTCCTGACTGGA.

The chain is built from TRBV7-6 and TRBJ2-7; D uncertain. Germline loops: CDR1 SGHVS, CDR2 FNYEAQ. This CDR3 region has 14 residues. V was pared by 4 bases and J by 2 bases, with 12 bases between. DNA of the CDR3: TGTGCCAGCAGCTCGGACCTTACGCCCTACGAGCAGTACTTC. Translating it yields CASSSDLTPYEQYF.

The gene calls are TRBV5-1 and TRBJ2-5; D is unresolved. Germline V gene data show CDR1 as SGHRS and CDR2 as YFSETQ. V was pared by 0 bases and J by 5 bases, with 8 bases between. The CDR3 totals 13 residues. This CDR3 reads CASSLVPGETQYF. DNA for the CDR3: TGCGCCAGCAGCTTGGTCCCCGGGGAGACCCAGTACTTC.

The V call is TRBV4-2, the J call TRBJ2-5, with 8 nucleotides matching TRBD2. V gave up 0 bases and J gave up 4 bases; unmatched junction bases: 7. The CDR3 length is 16 residues. Germline CDR1 LGHNA, CDR2 YNFKEQ. CDR3 bases: TGTGCCAGCAGCCAAGAGAGGGGTAGCGGGGCAGAGACCCAGTACTTC. Translation gives CASSQERGSGAETQYF.

This chain connects TRBV5-4 to TRBJ2-7; TRBD1 matches at 8 bases. Germline V gene data show CDR1 as SGHNT and CDR2 as YYREEE (reference sequence). This CDR3 has 14 amino acids. CDR3 residues: CARGDRGETYEQYF. The CDR3 coding sequence is TGTGCTAGAGGTGACAGGGGCGAAACCTACGAGCAGTACTTC.

This clonotype was picked up one time. The conserved phenylalanine or tryptophan is not found at the CDR3 terminus, so this likely reflects a read error. The DNA is omitted, as the CDR3 cannot be located on it reliably, and the CDR3 follows TCRdb's listing. The rearrangement links TRBV20-1 to TRBJ2-1; the table assigns TRBD2, which was not confirmed against the DNA. A total of 15 residues make up the CDR3, ends included. Germline-derived CDR1 and CDR2 are DFQATT and SNEGSKA (reference sequence). The CDR3 reads CSAREGTTDYNEQLG.

V usage is TRBV20-1 and J usage is TRBJ2-5; D uncertain. The CDR3 is 13 amino acids. CDR1 and CDR2 (germline): DFQATT, SNEGSKA (reference sequence). The V end was cut by 1 base, the J end by 1 base, with 7 bases between. CDR3 in amino acids: CSARASSQETQYF. The CDR3 DNA reads TGCAGTGCTAGAGCCAGCAGCCAAGAGACCCAGTACTTC.

This clonotype was seen once. The DNA of the CDR3 is TGCGCCAGCAGCCCCCAAGGGGACAGGGAGCTGTTTTTT. Amino acids: CASSPQGDRELFF. The chain links TRBV4-3 to TRBJ2-2, with D possibly matching TRBD1 (6 bases). The CDR3 is made up of 13 amino acids. Per germline, CDR1 LGHNA and CDR2 YSLEER. V shed 4 bases and J shed 9 bases, with 12 bases lying between them.

The chain couples TRBV7-9 to TRBJ2-7; 10 positions agree with TRBD2. CDR3 length: 17 amino acids. With V trimmed by 8 bases and J by 3 bases, 16 bases remained unmatched. Germline values: CDR1 SEHNR, CDR2 FQNEAQ (reference sequence). The CDR3 region is CASVDLSGRAPSYEQYF. In nucleotides, the CDR3 is TGTGCCAGCGTCGACTTAAGCGGGAGGGCTCCTAGCTACGAGCAGTACTTC. Filled out from reference TRBV7-9 and TRBJ2-7, the complete variable domain reads DTGVSQNPRHKITKRGQNVTFRCDPISEHNRLYWYRQTLGQGPEFLTYFQNEAQLEKSRLLSDRFSAERPKGSFSTLEIQRTEQGDSAMYLCASVDLSGRAPSYEQYFGPGTRLTVT.

By share, this clonotype counts as medium-sized. This sequence joins TRBV6-2 or TRBV6-3 and TRBJ2-5; 9 nucleotides line up with TRBD2. The J segment lost 5 bases and the V segment lost 4 bases, leaving 8 bases of the junction unmatched. This CDR3 contains 15 residues. The V gene's germline CDR1 is MNHEY and CDR2 SVGEGT. The CDR3 protein is CASSFQAGGAETQYF. CDR3 coding DNA: TGTGCCAGCAGTTTCCAAGCGGGAGGCGCGGAGACCCAGTACTTC.

This clonotype counts as medium-sized. This sequence joins TRBV6-2 or TRBV6-3 and TRBJ2-3, with D hard to call. In germline, CDR1 is MNHEY, CDR2 SVGEGT. This CDR3 is built from 14 residues. Trimming stripped 7 bases from V and 0 bases from J, with 11 bases between. The CDR3: CASTRSGSTDTQYF. CDR3 bases: TGTGCCAGCACCCGCAGTGGGAGCACAGATACGCAGTATTTT.

This clonotype was counted once. The rearrangement uses TRBV29-1 and TRBJ2-5; D uncertain. The V and J ends lost 3 bases and 5 bases respectively, with 13 bases between them. The germline CDR1 and CDR2 sequences are SQVTM and ANQGSEA. The CDR3 is 13 residues long. The CDR3 nucleotides read TGCAGCGTTGAGCTCGATTTGTGGGAGACCCAGTACTTC. Translating gives CSVELDLWETQYF.

V gene TRBV5-1 combines with J gene TRBJ1-5; D is possibly TRBD1 (5 bases). CDR3 size: 15 residues. CDR1 and CDR2 (germline): SGHRS, YFSETQ. V was pared by 4 bases and J by 2 bases, with 13 bases between. The CDR3 bases are TGCGCCAGCAGCCCAGACAGCTACGGCAATCAGCCCCAGCATTTT. It is translated as CASSPDSYGNQPQHF.

The V call is TRBV27, the J call TRBJ2-1; 11 positions match TRBD2. The CDR3 consists of 16 residues. Trimming cost V 5 bases and J 4 bases; bases outside gene matches: 7. Per the germline V gene, CDR1 is MNHEY and CDR2 is SMNVEV (reference sequence). CDR3 nucleotide sequence: TGTGCCAGCAGTCCGGGGACTAGCGGTTCTTACAATGAGCAGTTCTTC. Its translation is CASSPGTSGSYNEQFF.

As regards this clonotype: The CDR3 end shows no conserved phenylalanine or tryptophan, and so a read error is likely. Because the CDR3's place on the DNA is in doubt, the DNA is left out and the CDR3 is given as listed by TCRdb. The chain has TRBV6-4 and TRBJ2-6; whether TRBD1, the table's D call, matches the DNA was not checked. The CDR3 is 16 amino acids in total, end residues counted. Looked up from germline, CDR1 is MRHNA and CDR2 is SNTAGT. The CDR3 reads CASSGGGGTGANVMKG.